This entry lists 10 T cell receptor beta chains sequenced from one sample in a study of lymphopenia after photon versus proton radiotherapy. Profiled with immunoSEQ multiplex PCR; TCRdb holds only in-frame clones, not every one. The sample lists about 40,000 clones, roughly four fifths seen once, with roughly 25% in the top ten. The sequenced sample was peripheral blood, obtained from a patient treated with proton-based radiotherapy. Receptors originate from a woman in her 70s with pancreatic cancer.

The genes are TRBV18 and TRBJ1-5; D gene ambiguous. V shed 4 bases and J shed 5 bases, with 15 bases lying between them. The CDR3 spans 15 residues. The germline V gene has CDR1 KGHSH and CDR2 LQKENI. The CDR3: CASSHYRDFDQPQHF. CDR3 sequence (DNA): TGTGCCAGCTCACATTATCGGGATTTTGATCAGCCCCAGCATTTT.

This CDR3 is CASSPEETEQLYEQYF. DNA for the CDR3: TGCGCCAGCAGCCCGGAGGAGACGGAACAACTTTACGAGCAGTACTTC. The V and J genes are TRBV4-1 and TRBJ2-7; D is possibly TRBD2 (5 bases). CDR1 is MGHRA and CDR2 is YSYEKL in the germline V gene. The CDR3 extends over 16 amino acids. The V end was cut by 4 bases, the J end by 4 bases, with 20 bases between.

V is TRBV7-9 and J is TRBJ2-5; D might be TRBD1 or TRBD2, each matching 5 bases. Looked up from germline, CDR1 is SEHNR and CDR2 is FQNEAQ (reference sequence). There are 17 residues in the CDR3. The V and J ends lost 5 bases and 0 bases respectively, with 19 bases between them. CDR3 amino acids: CASSVRTGGTYQETQYF. In DNA, the CDR3 is TGTGCCAGCAGCGTGCGAACTGGTGGGACGTACCAAGAGACCCAGTACTTC.

J is TRBJ2-4 and V is TRBV28; maybe TRBD2 (6 bases). V shed 7 bases and J shed 3 bases, with 7 bases lying between them. There are 12 residues in the CDR3. In germline, CDR1 is MDHEN, CDR2 SYDVKM. DNA of the CDR3: TGTGCCAGCACGGGGGTCAAAAACATTCAGTACTTC. Translated, it gives CASTGVKNIQYF. Supplemented by reference TRBV28 and TRBJ2-4, the full variable domain reads DVKVTQSSRYLVKRTGEKVFLECVQDMDHENMFWYRQDPGLGLRLIYFSYDVKMKEKGDIPEGYSVSREKKERFSLILESASTNQTSMYLCASTGVKNIQYFGAGTRLSVL.

The chain is built from TRBV19 and TRBJ2-3, with a possible D match to TRBD1 (5 bases). Trimming took 7 bases from V and 4 from J, leaving 12 bases between them. Germline loops: CDR1 LNHDA, CDR2 SQIVND (reference sequence). CDR3 size: 13 residues. The CDR3 loop is CASKVLGADTQYF. In nucleotides, the CDR3 is TGTGCCAGTAAGGTCTTAGGGGCAGATACGCAGTATTTT.

The gene calls are TRBV30 and TRBJ1-2; D possibly corresponds to TRBD1 (5 bases). CDR1 and CDR2 (germline): GTSNPN, SVGIG (reference sequence). The CDR3 is 14 residues long. Deletions cut 0 bases from V and 8 bases from J, with 16 bases between. In DNA, the CDR3 is TGTGCCTGGAGTGTTATGGCAGGACAAGGAGGCTACACCTTC. It codes for CAWSVMAGQGGYTF. Full variable domain (missing parts from reference TRBV30 and TRBJ1-2): SQTIHQWPATLVQPVGSPLSLECTVEGTSNPNLYWYRQAAGRGLQLLFYSVGIGQISSEVPQNLSASRPQDRQFILSSKKLLLSDSGFYLCAWSVMAGQGGYTFGSGTRLTVV.

A single count supports this clone. This chain uses TRBV23-1 with TRBJ1-4, with TRBD1 matching over 7 bases. TRBV23-1 is an ORF; its function is uncertain. This CDR3 has 15 residues. V lost 6 bases, J lost 3 bases, and 7 bases stayed unmatched. The CDR3 nucleotides read TGCGCCAGCAGCTACGGGACAGCTCCTAATGAAAAACTGTTTTTT. Translating gives CASSYGTAPNEKLFF.

This clone was counted a single time. One end of the junction varies from germline; a read error may be responsible. This chain joins TRBV7-7 and TRBJ2-5; 14 positions agree with TRBD2. Germline assignment: CDR1 SSHAT and CDR2 FNYEAQ (reference sequence). The CDR3 has 15 residues. This CDR3 is CASSPGLAGAETQYF. DNA for the CDR3: TGTGCTAGCAGCCCGGGACTAGCGGGAGCAGAGACCCAGTACTTC. The full variable domain, with the rest looked up from reference TRBV7-7 and TRBJ2-5, is GAGVSQSPRYKVTKRGQDVTLRCDPISSHATLYWYQQALGQGPEFLTYFNYEAQPDKSGLPSDRFSAERPEGSISTLTIQRTEQRDSAMYRCASSPGLAGAETQYFGPGTRLLVL.

The V and J genes are TRBV20-1 and TRBJ2-7, with unresolved D. Germline V gene lookup returns CDR1 DFQATT and CDR2 SNEGSKA (reference sequence). This CDR3 is built from 11 residues. V was shortened by 0 bases and J by 5 bases, with 5 bases between the two germline ends. The CDR3 DNA reads TGCAGTGCTAGAGATCCCCACGAGCAGTACTTC. Protein sequence: CSARDPHEQYF.

The rearrangement joins TRBV4-3 to TRBJ2-1, with D uncertain. The length of the CDR3 is 14 residues. Germline lookup yields CDR1 LGHNA and CDR2 YSLEER. Deletions cut 1 base from V and 5 bases from J, with 9 bases between. This CDR3 reads CASSQGDWHNEQFF. For the CDR3, the DNA is TGCGCCAGCAGCCAAGGGGATTGGCACAATGAGCAGTTCTTC.